The rows below give T cell receptor beta chains drawn from one sample of a study of T cell repertoires in ileal Crohn's disease. The repertoire was sequenced with immunoSEQ multiplex PCR; TCRdb's copy has only in-frame clones and lacks some. The table includes 5,500 to 7,000 clones, 95% detected once. Sequenced input: ileal tissue. These receptors all come from an adult with Crohn's disease. The CDR3 runs from the conserved cysteine through the conserved F or W. A D gene is named only where the DNA matches it firmly. The size of a clone is reported for some rows only, either as once, few or many, or as a class for expanded clones.

j_call: TRBJ2-1; d_call: TRBD2; clone_size: once; v_call: TRBV7-9; cdr3_aa: CASSLLGSGGSNEQFF; cdr3_nt: TGTGCCAGCAGCCTCCTAGGAAGCGGGGGAAGCAATGAGCAGTTCTTC
j_call: TRBJ2-2; d_call: TRBD1; clone_size: -; v_call: TRBV11-2; cdr3_aa: CASSLDRGRNTGELFF; cdr3_nt: TGTGCCAGCAGCCTAGACAGGGGTCGGAACACCGGGGAGCTGTTTTTT
j_call: TRBJ2-1; d_call: TRBD2; clone_size: -; v_call: TRBV7-3; cdr3_aa: CASSPLTSGGYNEQFF; cdr3_nt: TGTGCCAGCAGCCCCTTGACTAGCGGGGGGTACAATGAGCAGTTCTTC
j_call: TRBJ2-5; d_call: TRBD2; clone_size: -; v_call: TRBV5-4; cdr3_aa: CASSLGSGGEKTQYF; cdr3_nt: TGTGCCAGCAGCTTGGGGAGCGGGGGAGAAAAGACCCAGTACTTC
j_call: TRBJ1-2; d_call: -; clone_size: once; v_call: TRBV28; cdr3_aa: CASSTQVNYGYTF; cdr3_nt: TGTGCCAGCAGCACACAGGTTAACTATGGCTACACCTTC
j_call: TRBJ1-1; d_call: -; clone_size: -; v_call: TRBV5-1; cdr3_aa: CASSLVAVNTEAFF; cdr3_nt: TGCGCCAGCAGCTTGGTGGCCGTGAACACTGAAGCTTTCTTT
j_call: TRBJ2-3; d_call: TRBD2; clone_size: once; v_call: TRBV7-9; cdr3_aa: CASSFLAGGQSTDTQYF; cdr3_nt: TGTGCCAGCAGCTTCCTAGCGGGGGGTCAAAGCACAGATACGCAGTATTTT
j_call: TRBJ2-3; d_call: -; clone_size: -; v_call: TRBV30; cdr3_aa: CAWSVVRDTQYF; cdr3_nt: TGTGCCTGGAGTGTAGTACGGGATACGCAGTATTTT
j_call: TRBJ2-2; d_call: -; clone_size: -; v_call: TRBV5-1; cdr3_aa: CASTRAGNTGELFF; cdr3_nt: TGCGCCAGCACGAGGGCGGGGAACACCGGGGAGCTGTTTTTT
j_call: TRBJ1-2; d_call: TRBD1; clone_size: -; v_call: TRBV6-5; cdr3_aa: CASSYSRTGQGGYTF; cdr3_nt: TGTGCCAGCAGTTACTCCAGGACAGGGCAAGGTGGCTACACCTTC
j_call: TRBJ1-5; d_call: TRBD1; clone_size: -; v_call: TRBV30; cdr3_aa: CAWSRTGGVNQPQHF; cdr3_nt: TGTGCCTGGAGCCGGACAGGTGGGGTGAATCAGCCCCAGCATTTT
j_call: TRBJ1-4; d_call: -; clone_size: -; v_call: TRBV18; cdr3_aa: CASSPFYRSVGRTAHNEKLFF; cdr3_nt: TGTGCCAGCTCACCATTTTACAGGTCTGTCGGACGTACAGCCCATAATGAAAAACTGTTTTTT
j_call: TRBJ1-1; d_call: -; clone_size: -; v_call: TRBV2; cdr3_aa: CASSEWGRSNTEAFF; cdr3_nt: TGTGCCAGCAGTGAATGGGGCAGATCAAACACTGAAGCTTTCTTT
j_call: TRBJ1-5; d_call: -; clone_size: -; v_call: TRBV11-2; cdr3_aa: CASSPSNQPQHF; cdr3_nt: TGTGCCAGCAGCCCGAGCAATCAGCCCCAGCATTTT
j_call: TRBJ1-2; d_call: TRBD1; clone_size: -; v_call: TRBV6-5; cdr3_aa: CASSWSGTEYGYTF; cdr3_nt: TGTGCCAGCAGTTGGTCTGGGACAGAGTATGGCTACACCTTC
j_call: TRBJ1-5; d_call: -; clone_size: -; v_call: TRBV19; cdr3_aa: CASRSRQAQTNQPQHF; cdr3_nt: TGTGCCAGTAGAAGTAGACAGGCCCAAACTAATCAGCCCCAGCATTTT
j_call: TRBJ1-1; d_call: -; clone_size: -; v_call: TRBV7-2; cdr3_aa: CASSLDYSRLDTEAFF; cdr3_nt: TGTGCCAGCAGCCTAGATTACTCAAGACTTGACACTGAAGCTTTCTTT
j_call: TRBJ1-2; d_call: -; clone_size: -; v_call: TRBV5-4; cdr3_aa: CASSKTGIGYGYTF; cdr3_nt: TGTGCCAGCAGCAAAACAGGGATCGGCTATGGCTACACCTTC
j_call: TRBJ1-6; d_call: -; clone_size: few; v_call: TRBV5-4; cdr3_aa: CASSFWGLGYSPLHF; cdr3_nt: TGTGCCAGCAGCTTTTGGGGGCTTGGGTATTCACCCCTCCACTTT
j_call: TRBJ1-2; d_call: -; clone_size: -; v_call: TRBV28; cdr3_aa: CASSSKNTQGGGYTF; cdr3_nt: TGTGCCAGCAGTTCCAAAAATACCCAGGGAGGTGGCTACACCTTC
j_call: TRBJ1-3; d_call: -; clone_size: few; v_call: TRBV19; cdr3_aa: CAIRQENTIYF; cdr3_nt: TGTGCCATCCGACAGGAAAACACCATATATTTT
j_call: TRBJ1-2; d_call: -; clone_size: once; v_call: TRBV11-3; cdr3_aa: CASSPPWETDYGYTF; cdr3_nt: TGTGCCAGCAGCCCGCCGTGGGAGACGGACTATGGCTACACCTTC